The rows below give T cell receptor beta chains drawn from one sample of a study of CD8+ T cells in alopecia areata. TCRdb's copy holds only in-frame clones and misses some; the assay was immunoSEQ multiplex PCR. The data hold fewer than 200,000 clones, with 59% observed a single time. The source was CD4+ T cells sorted from blood, collected at week 0. These receptors came from a human donor with alopecia areata. Each CDR3 is given with its conserved first and last residue.

>TRBV29-1|TRBJ2-3
CSSTGLAGRTDTQYF
>TRBV10-3|TRBJ1-2
CAIIAGQGYGYTF
>TRBV15|TRBJ2-2
CATSYPFRTGELFF
>TRBV4-2|TRBJ1-3
CASSQDRQGARGNTIYF
>TRBV29-1|TRBJ2-3
CSVDGLGLRNTQYF
>TRBV6-5|TRBJ1-1
CASTPGGGTEAFF
>TRBV7-2|TRBJ2-5
CASSFRRAGPPETQYF
>TRBV11-2|TRBJ1-2
CASSVQGLGGYTF
>TRBV29-1|TRBJ1-1
CSASLGSGEAFF
>TRBV7-9|TRBJ2-7
CASSPYGQSYEQYF
>TRBV29-1|TRBJ1-5
CSVEVDSNQPQHF
>TRBV5-1|TRBJ2-7
CASSRTASGTYEQYF
>TRBV19|TRBJ2-3
CASKRDPSAGVTDTQYF
>TRBV27|TRBJ1-6
CASSLVGRDNSPLHF
>TRBV11-2|TRBJ1-2
CASSLAPDRANYGYTF
>TRBV30|TRBJ2-3
CAWSVHGYTDTQYF
>TRBV2|TRBJ2-2
CASRGGTNTGELFF